The 24 T cell receptor beta chains reported below all come from one sample, sequenced in a study of cytomegalovirus exposure and HLA in healthy donors. PCR involved 60 Vbeta and 13 Jbeta primers. Using immunoSEQ multiplex PCR, the repertoire was profiled, and TCRdb retains in-frame clones only, with some absent. The data hold around 57,000 clones, with more than 70% observed a single time. Sequenced: PBMCs. These receptors were collected from a man aged 25-40 years in good health and CMV-seropositive.

V usage is TRBV28 and J usage is TRBJ2-1; D perhaps matches TRBD2 (6 bases). Germline V gene lookup returns CDR1 MDHEN and CDR2 SYDVKM. Trimming shortened V by 3 bases and J by 0 bases, and 9 bases separated the two germline ends. CDR3 length: 15 residues. The CDR3 reads CASSLGGDSYNEQFF. CDR3 nucleotides: TGTGCCAGCAGTTTGGGCGGGGACTCCTACAATGAGCAGTTCTTC. Based on the CDR3 plus reference TRBV28 and TRBJ2-1, the full variable domain is DVKVTQSSRYLVKRTGEKVFLECVQDMDHENMFWYRQDPGLGLRLIYFSYDVKMKEKGDIPEGYSVSREKKERFSLILESASTNQTSMYLCASSLGGDSYNEQFFGPGTRLTVL.

The chain is built from TRBV13 and TRBJ2-1; 9 bases map to TRBD2. This CDR3 comprises 18 residues. Germline CDR1 is PRHDT and CDR2 is FYEKMQ (reference sequence). J was trimmed by 6 bases and V by 4 bases; bases with no gene match: 16. CDR3 amino acids: CASSSPGYSGSLSNEQFF. The CDR3 DNA follows: TGTGCCAGCAGCTCCCCAGGATATAGCGGGAGCTTAAGCAATGAGCAGTTCTTC.

This chain links TRBV7-2 with TRBJ2-5; maybe TRBD1 (6 bases). Trimming left V 2 bases short and J 2 bases short, with 9 bases between. The length of the CDR3 is 14 residues. CDR1 and CDR2 from the germline V gene are SGHTA and FQGNSA. For the CDR3, the DNA is TGTGCCAGCAGCTTATCGAGGGGGCAAGAGACCCAGTACTTC. Amino acids: CASSLSRGQETQYF.

This chain uses TRBV19 with TRBJ2-7; 9 nucleotides agree with TRBD2. CDR1 and CDR2 (germline): LNHDA, SQIVND (reference sequence). The CDR3 totals 15 residues. The V segment lost 1 base and the J segment 5 bases; nucleotides outside the gene matches: 6. The CDR3 nucleotides are TGTGCCAGTAGTATAGTAGCTGGGACTAGCCACGAGCAGTACTTC. This encodes CASSIVAGTSHEQYF.

This clone was seen only once. The J gene is TRBJ1-1, the V gene TRBV5-1; D gene uncertain. CDR3 length equals 19 residues. The germline V and J ends were trimmed by 2 bases and 0 bases, with 23 bases remaining between them. Germline CDR1 SGHRS, CDR2 YFSETQ. The CDR3 protein is CASSFSLDKEEDLNTEAFF. The CDR3 DNA follows: TGCGCCAGCAGCTTCTCCCTTGACAAAGAGGAGGATCTGAACACTGAAGCTTTCTTT.

V and J are TRBV9 and TRBJ2-5; 9 nucleotides agree with TRBD1. With V trimmed by 2 bases and J by 5 bases, 4 bases remained unmatched. Looked up from germline, CDR1 is SGDLS and CDR2 is YYNGEE. CDR3 length equals 14 residues. The CDR3 nucleotides are TGTGCCAGCAGCGTCACAGGGGGCCGGGAGACCCAGTACTTC. Protein product: CASSVTGGRETQYF.

The table lists this clone with a count of one. The chain links TRBV6-1 to TRBJ1-5; D not resolved. There are 15 residues in the CDR3. Germline CDR1 MNHNS, CDR2 SASEGT. V lost 3 bases and J 5 bases, leaving 14 bases between the germline ends. This chain's CDR3 is CASSDTGEIDQPQHF. The DNA for the CDR3 is TGTGCCAGCAGTGATACCGGGGAGATCGATCAGCCCCAGCATTTT.

V and J are TRBV30 and TRBJ1-1; D unclear. The germline V and J ends were trimmed by 3 bases and 1 base, with 9 bases remaining between them. The CDR3 is 13 amino acids. From germline, CDR1 is GTSNPN and CDR2 SVGIG (reference sequence). CDR3 nucleotides: TGTGCCTGGAGATCGACGGGGAACACTGAAGCTTTCTTT. Amino acids: CAWRSTGNTEAFF.

J is TRBJ2-2 and V is TRBV7-2, with D perhaps TRBD2 (5 bases). With 3 bases removed from V and 6 bases from J, the gap between germline ends came to 8 bases. Per germline, CDR1 SGHTA and CDR2 FQGNSA. The CDR3 covers 13 residues. This chain's CDR3 is CASSFSRAGELFF. CDR3 DNA: TGTGCCAGCAGCTTCTCGAGGGCCGGGGAGCTGTTTTTT.

This sequence joins TRBV6-4 and TRBJ2-2; 8 nucleotides align to TRBD1. CDR1 MRHNA and CDR2 SNTAGT come from the germline V gene. CDR3 length: 15 residues. V was clipped by 2 bases and J by 1 base; unmatched bases: 0. The CDR3 nucleotides read TGTGCCAGCAGTGACGGGACAGGGAACACCGGGGAGCTGTTTTTT. It yields the protein CASSDGTGNTGELFF.

CDR3 residues: CASSSTRNTDTQYF. The CDR3 nucleotides are TGTGCCAGTAGCTCGACTAGAAACACAGATACGCAGTATTTT. The chain uses TRBV19 and TRBJ2-3; TRBD2 is a possible D gene (6 bases). CDR1 and CDR2 (germline): LNHDA, SQIVND (reference sequence). The CDR3 spans 14 residues. V was shortened by 6 bases and J by 2 bases, with 12 bases between the two germline ends. Filled out from reference TRBV19 and TRBJ2-3, the complete variable domain reads DGGITQSPKYLFRKEGQNVTLSCEQNLNHDAMYWYRQDPGQGLRLIYYSQIVNDFQKGDIAEGYSVSREKKESFPLTVTSAQKNPTAFYLCASSSTRNTDTQYFGPGTRLTVL.

The chain combines TRBV28 with TRBJ1-2; TRBD1 might be the D (6 bases). V dropped 8 bases and J dropped 3 bases, with 10 bases sitting between them. The CDR3 totals 12 residues. Germline V lookup: CDR1 MDHEN, CDR2 SYDVKM. DNA for the CDR3: TGTGCCAGCGTCCGGACAGACTATGGCTACACCTTC. Protein: CASVRTDYGYTF.

The rearrangement uses TRBV11-1 and TRBJ2-1, with 7 bases fitting TRBD1. CDR3 length equals 15 residues. The germline V gene encodes CDR1 SGHAT and CDR2 FQDESV (reference sequence). After removal of 4 bases from V and 4 bases from J, the junction contained 7 bases not matched to a gene. The CDR3 region has the DNA TGTGCCAGCAGCTCCCCCGGGACAGTTTACAATGAGCAGTTCTTC. Translating it yields CASSSPGTVYNEQFF.

The chain couples TRBV7-8 to TRBJ1-5; 7 bases map to TRBD1. Germline V gene sequence: CDR1 SGHVS, CDR2 FQNEAQ. Trimming at V came to 6 bases and at J to 4 bases, leaving 12 bases not matched to a gene. The CDR3 runs 16 residues. The chain's CDR3 is CASSHEAGGLNQPQHF. CDR3 DNA: TGTGCCAGCAGTCACGAGGCAGGGGGACTTAATCAGCCCCAGCATTTT.

The gene calls are TRBV2 and TRBJ2-1; 11 bases align to TRBD2. The CDR3 has 15 residues. In germline, CDR1 is SNHLY, CDR2 FYNNEI. V was pared by 7 bases and J by 4 bases, with 6 bases of the junction left unmatched. The CDR3 nucleotides are TGTGCCAGCACCCCCGGGACTAGCGGATACAATGAGCAGTTCTTC. Translated, it gives CASTPGTSGYNEQFF.

V gene TRBV6-5 combines with J gene TRBJ1-1; possibly TRBD1 for D (5 bases). Trimming pared 6 bases from V and 4 bases from J, leaving 12 bases between. CDR3 length equals 13 residues. CDR1 and CDR2 (germline): MNHEY, SVGAGI. CDR3 in amino acids: CASSPRVGTEAFF. CDR3 bases: TGTGCCAGCAGCCCCAGGGTAGGCACTGAAGCTTTCTTT.

The J gene is TRBJ1-2, the V gene TRBV7-9; maybe TRBD1 (6 bases). With 3 bases removed from V and 6 bases from J, the gap between germline ends came to 20 bases. The germline gives CDR1 SEHNR, CDR2 FQNEAQ (reference sequence). The CDR3 is 16 amino acids. The CDR3 DNA sequence: TGTGCCAGCAGCTTGGGAGTCGGGGGGCAACTGGATGGCTACACCTTC. It codes for CASSLGVGGQLDGYTF. The entire variable domain, with the rest obtained from reference TRBV7-9 and TRBJ1-2, is as follows: DTGVSQNPRHKITKRGQNVTFRCDPISEHNRLYWYRQTLGQGPEFLTYFQNEAQLEKSRLLSDRFSAERPKGSFSTLEIQRTEQGDSAMYLCASSLGVGGQLDGYTFGSGTRLTVV.

This chain uses TRBV30 with TRBJ2-2; 10 bases match TRBD1. V gave up 0 bases and J gave up 5 bases; unmatched junction bases: 6. The CDR3 length is 16 residues. CDR1 and CDR2 from the germline V gene are GTSNPN and SVGIG (reference sequence). CDR3 bases: TGTGCCTGGAGTGTACGTAGGACAGGGGGTACCGGGGAGCTGTTTTTT. This sequence encodes CAWSVRRTGGTGELFF.

In this sample, this clone turned up once. The rearrangement links TRBV6-5 to TRBJ1-2; maybe TRBD1 (6 bases). Germline CDR1 MNHEY, CDR2 SVGAGI. Trimming took 6 bases from V and 2 from J, leaving 7 bases between them. The CDR3 length is 12 residues. This CDR3 is CASRTGNYGYTF. CDR3 nucleotides: TGTGCCAGCAGAACAGGGAACTATGGCTACACCTTC.

The chain employs TRBV11-3 and TRBJ2-1, with D uncertain. This CDR3 contains 15 residues. The V gene lost 1 base and the J gene lost 3 bases, with 10 bases spanning the gap. Per germline, CDR1 SGHNT and CDR2 YENEEA. In DNA form, the CDR3 reads TGTGCCAGCAGCTTAGGTGTCCAGTTCTACAATGAGCAGTTCTTC. Its translation: CASSLGVQFYNEQFF.

The chain links TRBV27 to TRBJ2-1; TRBD1 agrees at 12 bases. The CDR3 consists of 15 residues. Trimming cost V 4 bases and J 7 bases; bases outside gene matches: 5. Germline V gene lookup returns CDR1 MNHEY and CDR2 SMNVEV (reference sequence). The CDR3 loop is CASSYGTGGINEQFF. The CDR3 nucleotides read TGTGCCAGCAGTTACGGGACAGGGGGCATAAATGAGCAGTTCTTC.

The chain employs TRBV30 and TRBJ1-1; no clear D gene. This CDR3 region has 13 residues. Per germline, CDR1 GTSNPN and CDR2 SVGIG (reference sequence). V was shortened by 1 base and J by 1 base, with 7 bases between the two germline ends. This chain's CDR3 is CAWSGGGNTEAFF. In DNA form, the CDR3 reads TGTGCCTGGAGTGGGGGAGGGAACACTGAAGCTTTCTTT.

The V and J genes are TRBV4-1 and TRBJ1-1; 7 bases line up with TRBD1. This CDR3 is 16 amino acids long. The junction had 7 bases not matched to a gene; V was cut back by 2 bases and J by 1 base. Germline V gene lookup returns CDR1 MGHRA and CDR2 YSYEKL. CDR3 bases: TGCGCCAGCAGCCAATCGGGACAGCCAGAGAACACTGAAGCTTTCTTT. Encoded protein: CASSQSGQPENTEAFF.

The CDR3 DNA reads TGCGCCAGCAGTGAGGCCAGGTTTTTATATATGGGTGAGCAGTTCTTC. Translation: CASSEARFLYMGEQFF. V is TRBV10-2 and J is TRBJ2-1; D call uncertain. Germline assignment: CDR1 WSHSY and CDR2 SAAADI. The length of the CDR3 is 16 residues. V dropped 2 bases and J dropped 9 bases, with 20 bases sitting between them.